A selection of T cell receptor beta chains follows, all from one sample in a study of regulatory dendritic cells for organ transplantation. These receptors have no known antigen. Assay: immunoSEQ multiplex PCR; the TCRdb copy retains only in-frame clones and omits some. The data contain 15,000 to 20,000 clones, around 85% of them singletons. The material sequenced was memory CD4+ T cells from blood cultured with regulatory dendritic cells. These receptors were collected from a human donor in good health. Each CDR3 is given with its conserved first and last residue. Fields, in order: V gene, clone size, J gene, D gene, CDR3 protein, CDR3 DNA. The D gene is left open where the match is weak. Rows may omit the clone size; those that give it use once, few, many or a size class.

v_call: TRBV27; clone_size: .; j_call: TRBJ2-3; d_call: .; cdr3_aa: CASSLPLTDTQYF; cdr3_nt: TGTGCCAGCAGTTTACCCCTCACAGATACGCAGTATTTT
v_call: TRBV6-5; clone_size: .; j_call: TRBJ1-2; d_call: .; cdr3_aa: CASSYGMTSLFTF; cdr3_nt: TGTGCCAGCAGTTATGGCATGACGAGCTTGTTCACCTTC
v_call: TRBV7-2; clone_size: few; j_call: TRBJ1-1; d_call: .; cdr3_aa: CASSLETDTEAFF; cdr3_nt: TGTGCCAGCAGCTTAGAGACAGACACTGAAGCTTTCTTT
v_call: TRBV7-3; clone_size: .; j_call: TRBJ2-4; d_call: .; cdr3_aa: CAGHPDSLRYLAKNIQYF; cdr3_nt: TGTGCCGGCCACCCCGACAGCCTGAGGTATCTAGCCAAAAACATTCAGTACTTC
v_call: TRBV6-5; clone_size: .; j_call: TRBJ2-2; d_call: .; cdr3_aa: CASIGTTKNTGELFF; cdr3_nt: TGTGCCAGCATTGGGACCACCAAGAACACCGGGGAGCTGTTTTTT
v_call: TRBV23-1; clone_size: .; j_call: TRBJ1-5; d_call: TRBD1; cdr3_aa: CASSYLGTDSNQPQHF; cdr3_nt: TGCGCCAGCAGTTACCTCGGGACAGATAGCAATCAGCCCCAGCATTTT
v_call: TRBV27; clone_size: .; j_call: TRBJ2-5; d_call: TRBD1; cdr3_aa: CASSQTGLRQETQYF; cdr3_nt: TGTGCCAGCAGTCAGACAGGGCTGCGCCAAGAGACCCAGTACTTC
v_call: TRBV7-9; clone_size: .; j_call: TRBJ2-3; d_call: .; cdr3_aa: CASSLTEDTQYF; cdr3_nt: TGTGCCAGCAGCTTGACAGAAGATACGCAGTATTTT
v_call: TRBV2; clone_size: .; j_call: TRBJ2-6; d_call: .; cdr3_aa: CASSSSSGANVLTF; cdr3_nt: TGTGCCAGCAGTTCCAGCTCTGGGGCCAACGTCCTGACTTTC
v_call: TRBV7-9; clone_size: .; j_call: TRBJ2-1; d_call: TRBD2; cdr3_aa: CASGTGGGNEQFF; cdr3_nt: TGTGCCAGCGGTACGGGAGGAGGAAATGAGCAGTTCTTC
v_call: TRBV7-9; clone_size: .; j_call: TRBJ2-3; d_call: TRBD2; cdr3_aa: CASSLNAGGLGDTQYF; cdr3_nt: TGTGCCAGCAGCCTAAATGCGGGGGGGCTCGGAGATACGCAGTATTTT
v_call: TRBV6-6; clone_size: .; j_call: TRBJ2-5; d_call: TRBD2; cdr3_aa: CASSPGGRIETQYF; cdr3_nt: TGTGCCAGCAGCCCGGGGGGTCGAATCGAGACCCAGTACTTC
v_call: TRBV9; clone_size: .; j_call: TRBJ2-7; d_call: .; cdr3_aa: CASSVRYEQYF; cdr3_nt: TGTGCCAGCAGCGTACGGTACGAGCAGTACTTC
v_call: TRBV2; clone_size: .; j_call: TRBJ1-6; d_call: .; cdr3_aa: CASSEWVLPLHF; cdr3_nt: TGTGCCAGCAGTGAATGGGTCTTACCCCTCCACTTT
v_call: TRBV5-4; clone_size: once; j_call: TRBJ1-1; d_call: .; cdr3_aa: CASSLESYTEAFF; cdr3_nt: TGTGCCAGCAGCTTGGAATCGTACACTGAAGCTTTCTTT
v_call: TRBV30; clone_size: medium-sized; j_call: TRBJ1-6; d_call: .; cdr3_aa: CAWTRAFNSPLHF; cdr3_nt: TGTGCCTGGACCCGGGCCTTTAATTCACCCCTCCACTTT
v_call: TRBV19; clone_size: once; j_call: TRBJ2-2; d_call: .; cdr3_aa: CASSINTGELFF; cdr3_nt: TGTGCCAGTAGTATCAACACCGGGGAGCTGTTTTTT
v_call: TRBV5-1; clone_size: .; j_call: TRBJ1-1; d_call: TRBD1; cdr3_aa: CASSDRGGRWNTEAFF; cdr3_nt: TGCGCCAGCAGCGACAGGGGCGGGAGGTGGAACACTGAAGCTTTCTTT
v_call: TRBV27; clone_size: .; j_call: TRBJ1-5; d_call: .; cdr3_aa: CASSLGSYSNQPQHF; cdr3_nt: TGTGCCAGCAGTTTGGGCAGTTATAGCAATCAGCCCCAGCATTTT
v_call: TRBV7-8; clone_size: .; j_call: TRBJ1-5; d_call: .; cdr3_aa: CASSLQGNQPQHF; cdr3_nt: TGTGCCAGCAGCTTGCAGGGGAATCAGCCCCAGCATTTT
v_call: TRBV4-3; clone_size: .; j_call: TRBJ1-2; d_call: TRBD1; cdr3_aa: CASSQDGGTGGEYGYTF; cdr3_nt: TGCGCCAGCAGCCAAGATGGAGGGACAGGGGGGGAATATGGCTACACCTTC
v_call: TRBV6-4; clone_size: .; j_call: TRBJ2-3; d_call: TRBD2; cdr3_aa: CASSDAGGTDTQYF; cdr3_nt: TGTGCCAGCAGTGACGCGGGGGGCACAGATACGCAGTATTTT
v_call: TRBV5-6; clone_size: .; j_call: TRBJ2-3; d_call: TRBD2; cdr3_aa: CASSLLAGAPGTQYF; cdr3_nt: TGTGCCAGCAGTCTTTTAGCGGGGGCCCCGGGTACGCAGTATTTT
v_call: TRBV7-2; clone_size: .; j_call: TRBJ2-1; d_call: .; cdr3_aa: CASSPRLMFSSYNEQFF; cdr3_nt: TGTGCCAGCAGCCCCCGTTTGATGTTCTCTTCCTACAATGAGCAGTTCTTC
v_call: TRBV2; clone_size: few; j_call: TRBJ1-2; d_call: .; cdr3_aa: CASSGQASNYGYTF; cdr3_nt: TGTGCCAGCAGTGGACAGGCCTCTAACTATGGCTACACCTTC
v_call: TRBV7-6; clone_size: .; j_call: TRBJ2-3; d_call: .; cdr3_aa: CASSLGGPTDTQYF; cdr3_nt: TGTGCCAGCAGCTTAGGGGGGCCCACAGATACGCAGTATTTT
v_call: TRBV5-1; clone_size: .; j_call: TRBJ2-7; d_call: .; cdr3_aa: CASSLSNPGDEQYF; cdr3_nt: TGCGCCAGCAGCTTGAGTAACCCAGGGGACGAGCAGTACTTC
v_call: TRBV4-1; clone_size: .; j_call: TRBJ2-1; d_call: TRBD2; cdr3_aa: CASSLSGSMNEQFF; cdr3_nt: TGCGCCAGCAGCCTAAGCGGGAGCATGAATGAGCAGTTCTTC
v_call: TRBV7-8; clone_size: .; j_call: TRBJ1-2; d_call: .; cdr3_aa: CASSSYSDYGYTF; cdr3_nt: TGTGCCAGCAGCTCCTACAGCGATTATGGCTACACCTTC
v_call: TRBV7-2; clone_size: .; j_call: TRBJ2-5; d_call: TRBD1; cdr3_aa: CASSTLGQLLETQYF; cdr3_nt: TGTGCCAGCAGCACCCTGGGACAGCTTCTAGAGACCCAGTACTTC
v_call: TRBV5-1; clone_size: .; j_call: TRBJ1-5; d_call: .; cdr3_aa: CASSFRVPTNNQPQHF; cdr3_nt: TGCGCCAGCAGCTTCCGGGTCCCCACAAACAATCAGCCCCAGCATTTT
v_call: TRBV2; clone_size: few; j_call: TRBJ2-1; d_call: TRBD2; cdr3_aa: CASGLPSSGIHEQFF; cdr3_nt: TGTGCCAGCGGGCTCCCTTCCAGCGGGATTCATGAGCAGTTCTTC
v_call: TRBV9; clone_size: .; j_call: TRBJ1-3; d_call: .; cdr3_aa: CASSARNYQNSGNTIYF; cdr3_nt: TGTGCCAGCAGCGCGCGTAATTACCAGAACTCTGGAAACACCATATATTTT
v_call: TRBV28; clone_size: .; j_call: TRBJ1-4; d_call: .; cdr3_aa: CASSLTPEKLFF; cdr3_nt: TGTGCCAGCAGTCTAACTCCGGAAAAACTGTTTTTT
v_call: TRBV30; clone_size: .; j_call: TRBJ2-7; d_call: TRBD1; cdr3_aa: CAWTKGQGVYEQYF; cdr3_nt: TGTGCCTGGACCAAGGGACAGGGGGTTTACGAGCAGTACTTC
v_call: TRBV6-5; clone_size: .; j_call: TRBJ1-1; d_call: .; cdr3_aa: CASSYYMNTEAFF; cdr3_nt: TGTGCCAGCAGTTACTACATGAACACTGAAGCTTTCTTT
v_call: TRBV5-4; clone_size: .; j_call: TRBJ1-2; d_call: .; cdr3_aa: CASNRDTNYGYTF; cdr3_nt: TGTGCCAGCAACCGGGACACTAACTATGGCTACACCTTC
v_call: TRBV19; clone_size: .; j_call: TRBJ1-6; d_call: .; cdr3_aa: CASRTGSYNSPLHF; cdr3_nt: TGTGCCAGTAGGACGGGCTCCTATAATTCACCCCTCCACTTT
v_call: TRBV7-2; clone_size: .; j_call: TRBJ1-4; d_call: .; cdr3_aa: CASSLASQGNVEKLFF; cdr3_nt: TGTGCCAGCAGCTTAGCCAGTCAAGGGAATGTGGAAAAACTGTTTTTT
v_call: TRBV2; clone_size: .; j_call: TRBJ1-2; d_call: .; cdr3_aa: CASSREYGYTF; cdr3_nt: TGTGCCAGCAGCCGGGAATATGGCTACACCTTC
v_call: TRBV9; clone_size: .; j_call: TRBJ2-5; d_call: .; cdr3_aa: CASSVNSQETQYF; cdr3_nt: TGTGCCAGCAGCGTAAACAGCCAAGAGACCCAGTACTTC
v_call: TRBV12-2; clone_size: .; j_call: TRBJ1-2; d_call: .; cdr3_aa: CASRRCPRQGDKAGGYTF; cdr3_nt: TGTGCAAGTCGCCGATGCCCTAGACAGGGTGATAAGGCGGGGGGCTACACCTTC
v_call: TRBV25-1; clone_size: once; j_call: TRBJ2-3; d_call: .; cdr3_aa: CASSESWAQDTQYF; cdr3_nt: TGTGCCAGCAGTGAGTCCTGGGCCCAAGATACGCAGTATTTT
v_call: TRBV5-6; clone_size: .; j_call: TRBJ2-3; d_call: TRBD2; cdr3_aa: CASSLLIRGDTDTQYF; cdr3_nt: TGTGCCAGCAGCTTGTTGATCCGGGGGGACACAGATACGCAGTATTTT
v_call: TRBV9; clone_size: .; j_call: TRBJ2-3; d_call: .; cdr3_aa: CASSVGIHRTDTQYF; cdr3_nt: TGTGCCAGCAGCGTAGGGATTCACCGCACAGATACGCAGTATTTT
v_call: TRBV30; clone_size: once; j_call: TRBJ2-5; d_call: .; cdr3_aa: CAWSLFGGETQYF; cdr3_nt: TGTGCCTGGAGTTTATTTGGGGGGGAGACCCAGTACTTC